Below, 30 T cell receptor beta chains from the same sample are listed, as sequenced in a study of shared clonotypes between healthy human individuals. Assay: immunoSEQ multiplex PCR; the TCRdb copy retains only in-frame clones and omits some. The repertoire has more than 400,000 clones, about 72% of them found once; the top ten carry approximately 12%. The sequenced material came from PBMCs. All receptors come from a woman in her thirties or forties in good health. Some clones in this sample may be carry-over from other donors' samples.

Notes on this clone: Additional DNA sequences in this sample encode the identical CDR3. The CDR3 loop is CSAPPSDTQYF. The CDR3 DNA sequence: TGCAGTGCCCCCCCCAGCGATACGCAGTATTTT. This chain uses TRBV20-1 with TRBJ2-3; no clear D gene. Germline CDR1 DFQATT, CDR2 SNEGSKA (reference sequence). V was trimmed by 6 bases and J by 6 bases, leaving 10 bases between them. The CDR3 is 11 amino acids.

The CDR3, as DNA: TGTGCCAGTAGTATAGGCATGTTCGATTACAAAAACATTCAGTACTTC. It is translated as CASSIGMFDYKNIQYF. The genes are TRBV19 and TRBJ2-4; D is ambiguous. CDR3 length: 16 amino acids. The germline V gene has CDR1 LNHDA and CDR2 SQIVND (reference sequence). V was cut by 1 base and J by 3 bases, with 13 bases left in between.

The chain joins TRBV9 to TRBJ1-2; TRBD1 is a possible D gene (5 bases). V was clipped by 4 bases and J by 7 bases, with 23 bases between them. This CDR3 has 16 residues. Germline CDR1 SGDLS, CDR2 YYNGEE. For the CDR3, the DNA is TGTGCCAGCAGCTCTAGGCCTGGCACGATGCAGGGTGGCTACACCTTC. It yields the protein CASSSRPGTMQGGYTF.

The chain combines TRBV27 with TRBJ2-7; D gene ambiguous. There are 13 residues in the CDR3. Germline V lookup: CDR1 MNHEY, CDR2 SMNVEV (reference sequence). V gave up 0 bases and J gave up 3 bases, with 6 bases separating them. CDR3 nucleotide sequence: TGTGCCAGCAGTTTATCGGCCAGCTACGAGCAGTACTTC. Translated, it gives CASSLSASYEQYF.

The chain combines TRBV27 with TRBJ2-1; 7 nucleotides align to TRBD2. Losses at the gene ends were 3 bases for V and 8 bases for J; bases not matched to a gene: 10. The CDR3 runs to 15 residues. Germline CDR1 reads MNHEY; CDR2 reads SMNVEV (reference sequence). The CDR3: CASSFGGAGRDEQFF. In nucleotides, the CDR3 is TGTGCCAGCAGTTTTGGAGGAGCAGGGAGGGATGAGCAGTTCTTC.

CDR3: CASNRQSYEQYF. CDR3 bases: TGTGCCAGCAACCGCCAGAGCTACGAGCAGTACTTC. V usage is TRBV28 and J usage is TRBJ2-7, with D uncertain. Germline CDR1 and CDR2: MDHEN and SYDVKM. CDR3 length equals 12 residues. V lost 7 bases, J lost 3 bases, and 10 bases lay in between. Variable domain in full (rest from reference TRBV28 and TRBJ2-7): DVKVTQSSRYLVKRTGEKVFLECVQDMDHENMFWYRQDPGLGLRLIYFSYDVKMKEKGDIPEGYSVSREKKERFSLILESASTNQTSMYLCASNRQSYEQYFGPGTRLTVT.

This chain links TRBV9 with TRBJ2-3; 8 bases line up with TRBD1. The trim removed 3 bases at V and 2 bases at J, leaving 5 bases unmatched. This CDR3 is 15 amino acids long. Per the germline V gene, CDR1 is SGDLS and CDR2 is YYNGEE. The CDR3 DNA reads TGTGCCAGCAGCGCCCGACAGGGGTACACAGATACGCAGTATTTT. Its protein is CASSARQGYTDTQYF.

The chain combines TRBV5-1 with TRBJ2-7, with D perhaps given as TRBD1 or TRBD2 (5 bases each). The length of the CDR3 is 15 residues. The V end was cut by 0 bases, the J end by 3 bases, with 13 bases between. From germline, CDR1 is SGHRS and CDR2 YFSETQ. The CDR3 sequence is CASSLVGTTDYEQYF. CDR3 bases: TGCGCCAGCAGCTTGGTTGGGACCACGGACTACGAGCAGTACTTC.

The genes are TRBV7-9 and TRBJ2-7; weak D call: TRBD2 (6 bases). The V end lost 1 base, the J end lost 4 bases, and 26 bases lay between the germline ends. The CDR3 runs to 19 residues. Germline CDR1 SEHNR, CDR2 FQNEAQ (reference sequence). DNA of the CDR3: TGTGCCAGCAGCTTAGAATTAGCGGATCCTCCTTCAATGAGGTACGAGCAGTACTTC. The encoded protein is CASSLELADPPSMRYEQYF.

This clone occurred a few times. The chain uses TRBV27 and TRBJ2-5; D is perhaps TRBD1 (5 bases). This CDR3 has 14 amino acids. V shed 3 bases and J shed 3 bases, with 11 bases lying between them. CDR1 is MNHEY and CDR2 is SMNVEV in the germline V gene (reference sequence). The CDR3: CASSLVQDEETQYF. Written as DNA, the CDR3 is TGTGCCAGCAGTTTGGTACAGGACGAAGAGACCCAGTACTTC.

The chain combines TRBV11-2 with TRBJ2-7, with 9 bases matching TRBD2. Germline CDR1 is SGHAT and CDR2 is FQNNGV. V was clipped by 7 bases and J by 8 bases; unmatched bases: 12. CDR3 size: 14 residues. CDR3: CASTTRGSGRQQYF. CDR3 nucleotide sequence: TGTGCCAGCACCACCCGGGGTAGCGGGAGACAGCAGTACTTC.

The chain carries TRBV10-3 and TRBJ2-5; D is ambiguous. The CDR3 runs 13 residues. With 4 bases removed from V and 1 base from J, the gap between germline ends came to 7 bases. Germline V lookup: CDR1 ENHRY, CDR2 SYGVKD. The CDR3 sequence is CAISVSTQETQYF. The CDR3 DNA is TGTGCCATCAGTGTGTCAACCCAAGAGACCCAGTACTTC.

On this clone itself: This clone may be a read error of a much larger clone one base away. The chain carries TRBV30 and TRBJ1-2, with a tentative D call TRBD1 (5 bases). The V and J ends lost 5 bases and 6 bases respectively, with 16 bases between them. The germline V gene has CDR1 GTSNPN and CDR2 SVGIG (reference sequence). The CDR3 runs to 13 residues. The CDR3 spells CAWYTGARNGYTF. The DNA for the CDR3 is TGTGCCTGGTACACCGGGGCGCGGAATGGCTACACCTTC. Full variable domain (rest looked up from reference TRBV30 and TRBJ1-2): SQTIHQWPATLVQPVGSPLSLECTVEGTSNPNLYWYRQAAGRGLQLLFYSVGIGQISSEVPQNLSASRPQDRQFILSSKKLLLSDSGFYLCAWYTGARNGYTFGSGTRLTVV.

The rearrangement uses TRBV29-1 and TRBJ1-1; possibly TRBD1 for D (6 bases). The V end lost 2 bases, the J end lost 1 base, and 8 bases lay between the germline ends. Germline lookup yields CDR1 SQVTM and CDR2 ANQGSEA. The CDR3 spans 13 residues. The CDR3 region has the DNA TGCAGCGTTGAACTGGGGGCGAACACTGAAGCTTTCTTT. This codes for CSVELGANTEAFF.

This clone was counted once. The chain's CDR3 is CASSETGPRSPTDTQYF. In DNA form, the CDR3 reads TGTGCCAGCAGTGAAACAGGACCACGCTCTCCCACAGATACGCAGTATTTT. This chain uses TRBV6-1 with TRBJ2-3; maybe TRBD1 (5 bases). V was trimmed by 2 bases and J by 2 bases, leaving 17 bases between them. Germline V gives CDR1 MNHNS, CDR2 SASEGT. The CDR3 is made up of 17 amino acids.

This chain uses TRBV7-9 with TRBJ1-2, with D possibly TRBD1 on 5 matching bases. CDR1 is SEHNR, CDR2 FQNEAQ, per germline (reference sequence). The CDR3 loop spans 18 amino acids. Trimming pared 5 bases from V and 4 bases from J, leaving 26 bases between. Here the CDR3 reads CASSQGPHSGTRSYGYTF. The DNA of the CDR3 is TGTGCCAGCAGCCAAGGACCCCATAGTGGGACGCGCAGCTATGGCTACACCTTC.

This clone was seen at least ten times. Within the sample, other DNA sequences also encode this same CDR3. The V call is TRBV10-3, the J call TRBJ2-7; D tentatively reads TRBD1 or TRBD2 (5 bases each). V dropped 6 bases and J dropped 3 bases, with 12 bases sitting between them. Germline loops: CDR1 ENHRY, CDR2 SYGVKD. CDR3 size: 13 residues. The CDR3 loop reads CAIRDPGGYEQYF. DNA of the CDR3: TGTGCCATCAGGGACCCTGGGGGCTACGAGCAGTACTTC.

The DNA of the CDR3 is TGTGCCAGTAGTTCGATCGGGAACACTGAAGCTTTCTTT. This sequence encodes CASSSIGNTEAFF. The rearrangement links TRBV19 to TRBJ1-1; D unclear. The CDR3 extends over 13 amino acids. Germline CDR1 LNHDA, CDR2 SQIVND (reference sequence). V lost 5 bases, J lost 1 base, and 8 bases lay in between.

The CDR3 bases are TGTGCCAGCAGCTCGACTAGCGGGAGAGGAGGGGAGACCCAGTACTTC. It translates to CASSSTSGRGGETQYF. The chain has TRBV7-2 and TRBJ2-5; 12 bases fit TRBD2. Looked up from germline, CDR1 is SGHTA and CDR2 is FQGNSA. V dropped 4 bases and J dropped 5; count of bases not matched to a gene: 8. The CDR3 contains 16 residues.

V gene TRBV7-2 combines with J gene TRBJ1-1; D is perhaps TRBD1 (6 bases). Germline CDR1 reads SGHTA; CDR2 reads FQGNSA. The CDR3 loop spans 12 amino acids. Trimming stripped 4 bases from V and 8 bases from J, with 11 bases between. The CDR3 nucleotides are TGTGCCAGCAGCTCACCCGGGACAGAAGCTTTCTTT. Translated: CASSSPGTEAFF.

Comment on this clone: This likely traces to a read error, being one base from a far larger clone. V gene TRBV6-1 combines with J gene TRBJ2-5, with unresolved D. The CDR3 sequence is 15 residues long. V gave up 2 bases and J gave up 13 bases, with 23 bases separating them. Germline V gives CDR1 MNHNS, CDR2 SASEGT. The CDR3 coding sequence is TGTGCCAGCAGTGAAAGAGCGACAAGCTCCTACGAGCGGTACTTC. Translated: CASSERATSSYERYF.

The chain carries TRBV11-1 and TRBJ1-2; D uncertain. Germline V gives CDR1 SGHAT, CDR2 FQDESV (reference sequence). The CDR3 is 14 residues long. Trimming took off 0 bases at V and 4 bases at J, with 9 bases between the two ends. The CDR3 loop is CASSLAGSAYGYTF. The CDR3 region has the DNA TGTGCCAGCAGCTTAGCAGGGAGCGCCTATGGCTACACCTTC. The full variable domain, in which reference TRBV11-1 and TRBJ1-2 provide the parts outside the CDR3, is EAEVAQSPRYKITEKSQAVAFWCDPISGHATLYWYRQILGQGPELLVQFQDESVVDDSQLPKDRFSAERLKGVDSTLKIQPAELGDSAMYLCASSLAGSAYGYTFGSGTRLTVV.

CDR3 loop: CASKEGALNYGYTF. As DNA, the CDR3 is TGTGCCAGTAAGGAAGGGGCCCTTAACTATGGCTACACCTTC. The rearrangement joins TRBV19 to TRBJ1-2; tentative D call: TRBD1 (5 bases). The V gene's germline CDR1 is LNHDA and CDR2 SQIVND (reference sequence). Trimming removed 7 bases from V and 1 base from J, with 13 bases in between. This CDR3 comprises 14 residues.

V and J are TRBV28 and TRBJ2-5, with 10 bases aligning to TRBD2. The germline CDR1 and CDR2 sequences are MDHEN and SYDVKM. There are 14 residues in the CDR3. The V gene end was trimmed by 4 bases and the J gene end by 5 bases; junction bases not matched to a gene: 4. CDR3 sequence reads: CASSSSLAGETQYF. The CDR3 region has the DNA TGTGCCAGCAGTTCCTCACTAGCGGGGGAGACCCAGTACTTC. The whole variable domain, remainder taken from reference TRBV28 and TRBJ2-5, is DVKVTQSSRYLVKRTGEKVFLECVQDMDHENMFWYRQDPGLGLRLIYFSYDVKMKEKGDIPEGYSVSREKKERFSLILESASTNQTSMYLCASSSSLAGETQYFGPGTRLLVL.

The V gene is TRBV27, the J gene TRBJ1-4, with 7 positions matching TRBD1. The CDR3 has 15 amino acids. Trimming cost V 2 bases and J 3 bases; bases outside gene matches: 3. Germline-derived CDR1 and CDR2 are MNHEY and SMNVEV (reference sequence). The DNA for the CDR3 is TGTGCCAGCAGTTTAAACAGGGGTGCTAATGAAAAACTGTTTTTT. Protein: CASSLNRGANEKLFF.

This clone was picked up many times. This sequence joins TRBV10-3 and TRBJ2-5, with D perhaps matching TRBD2 (6 bases). The CDR3 covers 15 residues. In germline, CDR1 is ENHRY, CDR2 SYGVKD. With 0 bases removed from V and 2 bases from J, the gap between germline ends came to 10 bases. This chain's CDR3 is CAISESGGVQETQYF. The CDR3 region has the DNA TGTGCCATCAGTGAGTCGGGGGGAGTACAAGAGACCCAGTACTTC.

This chain joins TRBV19 and TRBJ1-2, with D perhaps matching TRBD1 (5 bases). The CDR3 loop spans 12 amino acids. V was shortened by 5 bases and J by 5 bases, with 9 bases between the two germline ends. CDR1 and CDR2 (germline): LNHDA, SQIVND (reference sequence). The CDR3 reads CASSAQGYGYTF. In nucleotides, the CDR3 is TGTGCCAGTAGTGCGCAGGGTTATGGCTACACCTTC. Variable domain in full (rest from reference TRBV19 and TRBJ1-2): DGGITQSPKYLFRKEGQNVTLSCEQNLNHDAMYWYRQDPGQGLRLIYYSQIVNDFQKGDIAEGYSVSREKKESFPLTVTSAQKNPTAFYLCASSAQGYGYTFGSGTRLTVV.

This chain connects TRBV9 to TRBJ2-5; D could derive from TRBD1 or TRBD2 (5 bases each). CDR3 length: 14 residues. Germline CDR1 SGDLS, CDR2 YYNGEE. V lost 3 bases, J lost 1 base, and 10 bases lay in between. The CDR3 reads CASSAGAGQETQYF. The CDR3 DNA follows: TGTGCCAGCAGCGCCGGGGCGGGCCAAGAGACCCAGTACTTC.

This chain joins TRBV30 and TRBJ1-2, with unresolved D. The V and J ends lost 5 bases and 0 bases respectively, with 4 bases between them. The CDR3 contains 11 residues. Germline-derived CDR1 and CDR2 are GTSNPN and SVGIG (reference sequence). This CDR3 is CAWGSNYGYTF. DNA of the CDR3: TGTGCCTGGGGATCTAACTATGGCTACACCTTC.

The V and J genes are TRBV5-6 and TRBJ2-6; D gene uncertain. Germline CDR1 and CDR2: SGHDT and YYEEEE. This CDR3 contains 16 residues. Trimming removed 4 bases at V and 2 bases at J, with 13 bases between. The CDR3 spells CASSLGGEAGANVLTF. The CDR3 DNA sequence: TGTGCCAGCAGCCTGGGTGGGGAAGCTGGGGCCAACGTCCTGACTTTC.